A selection of T cell receptor beta chains follows, all from one sample in a study of memory CD4+ T cells and cytomegalovirus serostatus. Assay: immunoSEQ multiplex PCR; the TCRdb copy retains only in-frame clones and omits some. Of roughly 60,000 clones listed, about 74% are singletons. Sequenced: memory CD4+ T cells from blood. All receptors come from an adult in good health and CMV-seronegative. CDR3s include the opening cysteine and the closing phenylalanine or tryptophan. D genes are given only for firm matches. Expanded clones are given a class, and other clones once, few, many or no size at all.

size: .; V: TRBV6-6; D: TRBD1; J: TRBJ2-3; CDR3: CASSSGQGESDTQYF; DNA: TGTGCCAGCAGTTCCGGACAGGGGGAGTCAGATACGCAGTATTTT
size: .; V: TRBV7-3; D: TRBD2; J: TRBJ2-3; CDR3: CASSSRTSGGTDTQYF; DNA: TGTGCCAGCAGCTCACGGACTAGCGGGGGCACAGATACGCAGTATTTT
size: .; V: TRBV27; D: TRBD1; J: TRBJ2-7; CDR3: CASSPRTGSYEQYF; DNA: TGTGCCAGCAGTCCACGGACAGGCAGCTACGAGCAGTACTTC
size: .; V: TRBV9; D: .; J: TRBJ2-1; CDR3: CASSVVGTGEQFF; DNA: TGTGCCAGCAGCGTAGTTGGAACAGGTGAGCAGTTCTTC
size: .; V: TRBV9; D: TRBD1; J: TRBJ2-4; CDR3: CASSTPSGQGRNIQYF; DNA: TGTGCCAGCAGCACCCCTTCGGGACAGGGACGAAACATTCAGTACTTC
size: .; V: TRBV27; D: .; J: TRBJ2-3; CDR3: CASSLRGATDTQYF; DNA: TGTGCCAGCAGTTTAAGGGGGGCCACAGATACGCAGTATTTT
size: .; V: TRBV7-2; D: .; J: TRBJ1-1; CDR3: CASNRQRGTEAFF; DNA: TGTGCCAGCAACCGCCAGAGGGGCACTGAAGCTTTCTTT
size: .; V: TRBV18; D: TRBD1; J: TRBJ1-4; CDR3: CASSPSGQGTEKLFF; DNA: TGTGCCAGCTCACCCTCGGGACAGGGGACGGAAAAACTGTTTTTT
size: .; V: TRBV29-1; D: TRBD2; J: TRBJ2-7; CDR3: CSVTPTSGGTYEQYF; DNA: TGCAGCGTCACACCTACTAGCGGGGGGACCTACGAGCAGTACTTC
size: .; V: TRBV6-6; D: .; J: TRBJ1-3; CDR3: CASRLEGTGNTIYF; DNA: TGTGCCAGCAGGCTCGAGGGAACAGGAAACACCATATATTTT
size: .; V: TRBV4-2; D: TRBD2; J: TRBJ2-7; CDR3: CASSQVGTSGSYEQYF; DNA: TGTGCCAGCAGCCAAGTGGGGACTAGCGGGAGCTACGAGCAGTACTTC
size: .; V: TRBV9; D: TRBD2; J: TRBJ2-7; CDR3: CASSTGLGLYEQYF; DNA: TGTGCCAGCAGCACGGGACTAGGCCTCTACGAGCAGTACTTC
size: once; V: TRBV2; D: .; J: TRBJ2-1; CDR3: CASSENRVNEQFF; DNA: TGTGCCAGCAGCGAGAACAGGGTTAATGAGCAGTTCTTC
size: .; V: TRBV6-5; D: .; J: TRBJ2-7; CDR3: CASSYTSGAHYEQYF; DNA: TGTGCCAGCAGTTACACCTCGGGAGCACACTACGAGCAGTACTTC
size: .; V: TRBV5-1; D: TRBD1; J: TRBJ1-2; CDR3: CASSLEQGAGGYTF; DNA: TGCGCCAGCAGCTTGGAGCAGGGGGCCGGAGGCTACACCTTC
size: .; V: TRBV27; D: TRBD1; J: TRBJ1-2; CDR3: CASGLQGDGYYGYTF; DNA: TGTGCCAGCGGGTTGCAGGGGGACGGCTACTATGGCTACACCTTC
size: .; V: TRBV7-2; D: .; J: TRBJ2-7; CDR3: CASSSYMGEQYF; DNA: TGTGCCAGCAGTTCTTACATGGGAGAGCAGTACTTC
size: many; V: TRBV20-1; D: .; J: TRBJ2-7; CDR3: CSATSSYEQYF; DNA: TGCAGTGCTACTAGCTCCTACGAGCAGTACTTC
size: .; V: TRBV6-6; D: .; J: TRBJ1-5; CDR3: CASRTTGEGGNQPQHF; DNA: TGTGCCAGCAGGACCACGGGGGAAGGAGGCAATCAGCCCCAGCATTTT
size: .; V: TRBV30; D: TRBD1; J: TRBJ2-7; CDR3: CAWSFRQGAYEQYF; DNA: TGTGCCTGGAGTTTCAGACAGGGGGCTTACGAGCAGTACTTC
size: .; V: TRBV30; D: TRBD1; J: TRBJ1-4; CDR3: CAWKQGVGEKLFF; DNA: TGTGCCTGGAAGCAGGGGGTGGGTGAAAAACTGTTTTTT
size: .; V: TRBV19; D: .; J: TRBJ1-6; CDR3: CASTQGRYNSPLHF; DNA: TGTGCCAGTACTCAAGGACGGTATAATTCACCCCTCCACTTT
size: .; V: TRBV10-3; D: TRBD2; J: TRBJ2-2; CDR3: CAIRGTSGANTGELFF; DNA: TGTGCCATCAGGGGGACTAGCGGAGCGAACACCGGGGAGCTGTTTTTT
size: .; V: TRBV2; D: .; J: TRBJ1-1; CDR3: CAGDSDGNTEAFF; DNA: TGTGCCGGAGATTCCGACGGGAACACTGAAGCTTTCTTT
size: few; V: TRBV7-6; D: .; J: TRBJ1-2; CDR3: CASSATDNYGYTF; DNA: TGTGCCAGCAGTGCAACAGATAACTATGGCTACACCTTC